The rows below give T cell receptor beta chains drawn from one sample of a study of cytomegalovirus exposure and HLA in healthy donors. Sequenced by immunoSEQ multiplex PCR; TCRdb stores in-frame clones only, minus some. The repertoire holds under 200,000 clones, with over 80% as singletons. The sample comprised PBMCs. These receptors all come from a girl under 18 in good health and CMV-seropositive. The CDR3 runs from the conserved cysteine through the conserved F or W. D genes are given only for firm matches.

j_call d_call v_call cdr3_aa
TRBJ2-7 TRBD1 TRBV30 CAWTPGQAAYEQYF
TRBJ2-3 TRBD2 TRBV9 CASSVATAGDTQYF
TRBJ1-2 TRBD1 TRBV7-2 CASSLEGALYGYTF
TRBJ2-1 TRBD2 TRBV6-5 CASTRGSGTNEQFF
TRBJ1-2 TRBD1 TRBV29-1 CSVGRDSYGYTF
TRBJ1-5 - TRBV28 CASSFGDRDNQPQHF
TRBJ1-1 - TRBV5-6 CASSLGTPPAFF
TRBJ2-7 - TRBV19 CASSIDGGSYEQYF
TRBJ2-1 - TRBV5-1 CASSLTGSSYNEQFF
TRBJ2-2 TRBD1 TRBV28 CASSLRDRNTGELFF
TRBJ2-7 TRBD2 TRBV4-3 CASSQDHPAGGAYEQYF
TRBJ2-3 TRBD2 TRBV9 CASSVGASGVGSDTQYF
TRBJ2-6 - TRBV5-1 CASSSISGANVLTF
TRBJ1-2 - TRBV25-1 CASTGPVHYGYTF
TRBJ2-3 TRBD2 TRBV9 CASSVEGGSLAGDTQYF
TRBJ2-2 TRBD2 TRBV5-1 CASSLDGRGNGELFF
TRBJ2-4 - TRBV11-1 CASSHIAAPNIQYF
TRBJ2-4 - TRBV2 CASSGIQRGRSRNIQYF
TRBJ2-7 TRBD1 TRBV30 CASNQGAVYEQYF
TRBJ2-3 TRBD2 TRBV5-1 CASSLRASGGAVTDTQYF
TRBJ2-1 - TRBV27 CASSRPGSGSYNEQFF
TRBJ2-3 TRBD2 TRBV2 CASRLGLAGGDTQYF
TRBJ2-7 TRBD2 TRBV16 CASSLTGTSGRAAYEQYF
TRBJ1-1 - TRBV30 CAWSRGQNTEAFF
TRBJ2-7 TRBD1 TRBV15 CATRAGGINEQYF
TRBJ2-5 TRBD2 TRBV10-2 CASNFRRGAQTQYF
TRBJ2-2 - TRBV6-6 CASRRQENTGELFF
TRBJ1-1 TRBD1 TRBV9 CASSSLQGDSDTEAFF
TRBJ2-7 - TRBV11-2 CASSSILVRAYEQYF
TRBJ2-1 TRBD2 TRBV6-1 CASTGGLVRNEQFF
TRBJ2-5 - TRBV18 CASSPARGRHETQYF
TRBJ1-5 - TRBV6-1 CASSEELPNQPQHF